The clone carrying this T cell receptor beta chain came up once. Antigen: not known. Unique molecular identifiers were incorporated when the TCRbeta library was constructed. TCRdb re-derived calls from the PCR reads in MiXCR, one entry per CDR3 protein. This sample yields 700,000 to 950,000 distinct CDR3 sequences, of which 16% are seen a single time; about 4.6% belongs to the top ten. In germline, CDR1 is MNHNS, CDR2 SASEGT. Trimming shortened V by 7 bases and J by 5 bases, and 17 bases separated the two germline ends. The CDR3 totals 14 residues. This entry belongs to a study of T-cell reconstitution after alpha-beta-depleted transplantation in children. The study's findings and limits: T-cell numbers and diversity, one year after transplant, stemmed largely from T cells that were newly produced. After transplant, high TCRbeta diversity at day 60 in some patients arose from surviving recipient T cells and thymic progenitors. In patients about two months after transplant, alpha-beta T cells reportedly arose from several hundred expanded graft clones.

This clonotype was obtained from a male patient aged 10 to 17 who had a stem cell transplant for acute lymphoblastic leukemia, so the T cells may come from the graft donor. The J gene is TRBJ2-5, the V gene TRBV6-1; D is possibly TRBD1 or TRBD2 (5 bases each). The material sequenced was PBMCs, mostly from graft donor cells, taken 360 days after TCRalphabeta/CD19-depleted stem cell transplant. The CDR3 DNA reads TGTGCCAGCACCTCCCGAGGGGCAGGGGAGACCCAGTACTTC. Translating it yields CASTSRGAGETQYF.